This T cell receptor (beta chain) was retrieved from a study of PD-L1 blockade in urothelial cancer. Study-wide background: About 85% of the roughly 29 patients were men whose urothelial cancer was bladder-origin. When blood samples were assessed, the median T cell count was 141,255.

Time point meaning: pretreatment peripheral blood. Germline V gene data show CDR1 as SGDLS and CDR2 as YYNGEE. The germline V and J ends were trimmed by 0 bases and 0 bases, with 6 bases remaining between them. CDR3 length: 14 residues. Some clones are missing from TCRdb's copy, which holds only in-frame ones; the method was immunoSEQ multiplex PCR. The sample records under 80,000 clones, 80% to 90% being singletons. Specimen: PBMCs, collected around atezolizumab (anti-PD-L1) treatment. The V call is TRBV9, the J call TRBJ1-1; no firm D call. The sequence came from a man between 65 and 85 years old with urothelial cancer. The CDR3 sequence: CASSVESVNTEAFF. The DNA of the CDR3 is TGTGCCAGCAGCGTAGAGAGCGTGAACACTGAAGCTTTCTTT.